These 23 T cell receptor beta chains share one sample of origin, sequenced in a study of cytomegalovirus exposure and HLA in healthy donors. Data came from immunoSEQ multiplex PCR; TCRdb stores just in-frame clones and leaves some out. The table records 120,000 or so clones, around 85% of them present only once. Sequenced material: PBMCs. The receptor set was obtained from a man younger than 30 in good health and CMV-seropositive.

As for this clone: The same CDR3 is also encoded by other DNA sequences in this sample. V and J are TRBV10-3 and TRBJ1-6; 9 bases map to TRBD1. Germline values: CDR1 ENHRY, CDR2 SYGVKD. The CDR3 contains 13 residues. The V and J ends lost 6 bases and 7 bases, in that order; junction bases with no gene match: 1. CDR3 sequence: CAIRGQGNSPLHF. DNA for the CDR3: TGTGCCATCAGGGGACAGGGCAATTCACCCCTCCACTTT.

The chain carries TRBV7-9 and TRBJ1-6; D gene uncertain. V gave up 8 bases and J gave up 0 bases, with 8 bases separating them. The CDR3 length is 14 residues. Germline V CDR1 and CDR2: SEHNR, FQNEAQ (reference sequence). CDR3 sequence reads: CASGSGSYNSPLHF. The CDR3 bases are TGTGCCAGCGGCTCGGGCTCCTATAATTCACCCCTCCACTTT. The variable domain in full, with the rest retrieved from reference TRBV7-9 and TRBJ1-6, is DTGVSQNPRHKITKRGQNVTFRCDPISEHNRLYWYRQTLGQGPEFLTYFQNEAQLEKSRLLSDRFSAERPKGSFSTLEIQRTEQGDSAMYLCASGSGSYNSPLHFGNGTRLTVT.

The chain uses TRBV5-1 and TRBJ2-7, with D possibly being TRBD2 (5 bases). The CDR3 sequence is 13 residues long. Germline CDR1 reads SGHRS; CDR2 reads YFSETQ. Trimming cost V 0 bases and J 7 bases, with 11 bases left between them. The CDR3 protein is CASSLVERGEQYF. As DNA, the CDR3 is TGCGCCAGCAGCTTGGTGGAGAGAGGGGAGCAGTACTTC.

V and J are TRBV7-6 and TRBJ2-1; perhaps TRBD2 as D (7 bases). Germline V lookup: CDR1 SGHVS, CDR2 FNYEAQ. Trimming shortened V by 3 bases and J by 7 bases, and 16 bases separated the two germline ends. The CDR3 is made up of 15 amino acids. The CDR3 bases are TGTGCCAGCAGCTTGATGGGGGGGCCCCGGAATGAGCAGTTCTTC. Amino acid sequence: CASSLMGGPRNEQFF.

This chain connects TRBV19 to TRBJ1-4, with D maybe TRBD1 (6 bases). Germline V gene lookup returns CDR1 LNHDA and CDR2 SQIVND (reference sequence). CDR3 length: 14 amino acids. V shed 5 bases and J shed 3 bases, with 10 bases lying between them. In DNA, the CDR3 is TGTGCCAGTAGTCCCGGACAGCCTAATGAAAAACTGTTTTTT. This gives the protein CASSPGQPNEKLFF.

The chain links TRBV13 to TRBJ2-3; tentative D call: TRBD2 (7 bases). The ends were cut back, 5 bases at V and 5 bases at J, with 17 bases in the middle. The V gene's germline CDR1 is PRHDT and CDR2 FYEKMQ (reference sequence). The length of the CDR3 is 15 residues. CDR3 nucleotides: TGTGCCAGCAGCCGCGGGGCGGGGGCTTTAGATACGCAGTATTTT. Translated: CASSRGAGALDTQYF.

CDR3 sequence reads: CASYPRDGETQYF. The CDR3 DNA reads as TGTGCCAGCTACCCGCGGGATGGAGAGACCCAGTACTTC. This sequence joins TRBV28 and TRBJ2-5, with a possible D match to TRBD2 (6 bases). V was pared by 8 bases and J by 4 bases, with 14 bases between. There are 13 residues in the CDR3. The germline V gene encodes CDR1 MDHEN and CDR2 SYDVKM.

The V call is TRBV6-6, the J call TRBJ2-2; 8 bases agree with TRBD2. Per the germline V gene, CDR1 is MNHNY and CDR2 is SVGAGI (reference sequence). V trimming: 5 bases; J trimming: 0 bases; junction bases outside the gene matches: 2. There are 15 residues in the CDR3. This CDR3 is CASSGGGTNTGELFF. The CDR3 DNA reads TGTGCCAGCAGTGGCGGGGGGACGAACACCGGGGAGCTGTTTTTT.

This chain joins TRBV11-2 and TRBJ2-7; tentative D call: TRBD2 (5 bases). Trimming took 7 bases from V and 1 from J, leaving 23 bases between them. CDR3 size: 17 residues. The germline V gene encodes CDR1 SGHAT and CDR2 FQNNGV. Here the CDR3 reads CASTRLKSLSDSYEQYF. Written as DNA, the CDR3 is TGTGCCAGCACCCGACTAAAATCTCTGTCCGATTCCTACGAGCAGTACTTC.

V usage is TRBV7-2 and J usage is TRBJ2-5; 8 nucleotides match TRBD1. Germline V gene data show CDR1 as SGHTA and CDR2 as FQGNSA. V trimming: 7 bases; J trimming: 5 bases; junction bases outside the gene matches: 3. The CDR3 length is 12 residues. The CDR3 spells CASTRTGETQYF. In DNA form, the CDR3 reads TGTGCCAGCACCAGGACAGGGGAGACCCAGTACTTC.

The chain uses TRBV9 and TRBJ1-6; tentatively, D is TRBD1 (5 bases). This CDR3 is built from 13 residues. V was cut by 0 bases and J by 16 bases, with 14 bases left in between. Germline V CDR1 and CDR2: SGDLS, YYNGEE. CDR3 protein: CASSVGEGPSLHF. As DNA, the CDR3 is TGTGCCAGCAGCGTAGGGGAGGGACCGTCTCTCCACTTT.

V is TRBV6-5 and J is TRBJ2-3, with D tentatively TRBD1 (5 bases). This CDR3 is built from 15 residues. V was trimmed by 6 bases and J by 1 base, leaving 14 bases between them. The germline V gene has CDR1 MNHEY and CDR2 SVGAGI. CDR3 DNA: TGTGCCAGCAGCCCAGGGAAGTGGGGCACAGATACGCAGTATTTT. It translates to CASSPGKWGTDTQYF.

CDR3 sequence: CASSLGQQGTGNTIYF. The CDR3 bases are TGTGCCAGCAGCTTGGGGCAGCAGGGAACTGGAAACACCATATATTTT. J is TRBJ1-3 and V is TRBV5-4; TRBD1 might be the D (5 bases). V lost 0 bases, J lost 2 bases, and 12 bases lay in between. The CDR3 is 16 residues long. Germline V CDR1 and CDR2: SGHNT, YYREEE (reference sequence).

A single count supports this clone. The chain employs TRBV7-9 and TRBJ2-1; a weak D match, TRBD1 (6 bases). This CDR3 contains 14 residues. V was pared by 6 bases and J by 8 bases, with 17 bases between. Germline V gene data show CDR1 as SEHNR and CDR2 as FQNEAQ (reference sequence). The CDR3: CASRGDRPGDEQFF. The CDR3 DNA reads TGTGCCAGCAGGGGTGACAGGCCGGGCGATGAGCAGTTCTTC.

This clone was detected only once. This sequence joins TRBV5-1 and TRBJ2-3; 9 bases are a match to TRBD2. After removal of 4 bases from V and 4 bases from J, the junction contained 7 bases not matched to a gene. Germline V gene lookup returns CDR1 SGHRS and CDR2 YFSETQ. The CDR3 totals 15 residues. The CDR3 spells CASSIGLATADTQYF. CDR3 sequence (DNA): TGCGCCAGCAGCATCGGACTAGCGACGGCAGATACGCAGTATTTT. Full variable domain (rest looked up from reference TRBV5-1 and TRBJ2-3): KAGVTQTPRYLIKTRGQQVTLSCSPISGHRSVSWYQQTPGQGLQFLFEYFSETQRNKGNFPGRFSGRQFSNSRSEMNVSTLELGDSALYLCASSIGLATADTQYFGPGTRLTVL.

This clone was found a few times. The chain employs TRBV19 and TRBJ2-4, with D tentatively TRBD2 (5 bases). The V gene's germline CDR1 is LNHDA and CDR2 SQIVND (reference sequence). V gave up 11 bases and J gave up 8 bases, with 19 bases separating them. This CDR3 contains 13 residues. The CDR3 DNA reads as TGTGCCGGATCTAGGACTGGCTCAGACATTCAGTACTTC. As protein: CAGSRTGSDIQYF.

This clone was detected once. The chain employs TRBV5-6 and TRBJ2-3; weak D call: TRBD1 (6 bases). Germline V gene data show CDR1 as SGHDT and CDR2 as YYEEEE. This CDR3 region has 16 residues. Trimming pared 1 base from V and 0 bases from J, leaving 12 bases between. The CDR3 protein is CASSLSRGGSTDTQYF. DNA of the CDR3: TGTGCCAGCAGCTTGAGCAGGGGCGGGAGCACAGATACGCAGTATTTT. The complete variable domain, with remaining parts taken from reference TRBV5-6 and TRBJ2-3, reads DAGVTQSPTHLIKTRGQQVTLRCSPKSGHDTVSWYQQALGQGPQFIFQYYEEEERQRGNFPDRFSGHQFPNYSSELNVNALLLGDSALYLCASSLSRGGSTDTQYFGPGTRLTVL.

This sequence joins TRBV4-1 and TRBJ2-1, with 9 nucleotides matching TRBD2. CDR3 length: 18 amino acids. The ends lost 8 bases at V and 4 bases at J; junction bases unmatched: 18. The germline V gene has CDR1 MGHRA and CDR2 YSYEKL. As DNA, the CDR3 is TGCGCCAGCGAGGGGGACGGCGGGGGGGCCGGAGGATACAATGAGCAGTTCTTC. Protein sequence: CASEGDGGGAGGYNEQFF.

This sequence joins TRBV28 and TRBJ2-6, with TRBD2 matching 7 bases. CDR1 and CDR2 (germline): MDHEN, SYDVKM. J was trimmed by 1 base and V by 3 bases; bases with no gene match: 0. The CDR3 length is 15 residues. CDR3 DNA sequence: TGTGCCAGCAGTTTGGGGGGGTCTGGGGCCAACGTCCTGACTTTC. Translated: CASSLGGSGANVLTF.

The gene calls are TRBV7-9 and TRBJ1-1; 10 bases are a match to TRBD1. Germline CDR1 is SEHNR and CDR2 is FQNEAQ (reference sequence). Trimming took 5 bases from V and 11 from J; bases not matched to a gene: 14. The CDR3 length is 15 residues. CDR3: CASSLLTGGPSRAFF. CDR3 nucleotides: TGTGCCAGCAGCCTCTTGACAGGGGGCCCCAGTCGGGCTTTCTTT.

The chain couples TRBV7-9 to TRBJ1-5; tentative D call: TRBD1 (5 bases). The CDR3 has 16 amino acids. Germline V gives CDR1 SEHNR, CDR2 FQNEAQ (reference sequence). V lost 1 base and J 2 bases, leaving 12 bases between the germline ends. The chain's CDR3 is CASSLGGVDGNQPQHF. In DNA, the CDR3 is TGTGCCAGCAGCTTAGGGGGGGTGGATGGCAATCAGCCCCAGCATTTT.

The chain couples TRBV29-1 to TRBJ1-1; D ambiguous. The V end lost 7 bases, the J end lost 1 base, and 10 bases lay between the germline ends. Germline assignment: CDR1 SQVTM and CDR2 ANQGSEA. The CDR3 has 12 residues. The CDR3 bases are TGCAGCGCGATCCGAGGGAACACTGAAGCTTTCTTT. Its protein product is CSAIRGNTEAFF.

V and J are TRBV5-5 and TRBJ1-1; weak D call: TRBD1 (5 bases). V was cut by 2 bases and J by 3 bases, with 17 bases left in between. This CDR3 contains 16 residues. Germline V gene lookup returns CDR1 SGHKS and CDR2 YYEKEE (reference sequence). This CDR3 reads CASSLIRAEKDTEAFF. The CDR3 nucleotides are TGTGCCAGCAGCTTAATCAGGGCCGAGAAGGACACTGAAGCTTTCTTT.